This T cell receptor (beta chain) appears in the sequencing data of a study of CD8 T cells in Susac syndrome. Sequencing of TCR beta was performed on blood CD8+ and CD4+ T cells. The multiple sclerosis control group consisted of treatment-naive patients whose relapsing-remitting disease, which was either stable or active, fulfilled revised McDonald criteria. From germline, CDR1 is MNHEY and CDR2 SVGAGI. The CDR3 runs 14 residues. V was trimmed by 6 bases and J by 5 bases, leaving 13 bases between them. The authors reverse transcribed about 0.5 to 1 ug RNA with random hexamers. TCRdb reprocessed the immunoSEQ multiplex PCR reads via MiXCR and lists one record per CDR3 protein. Of under 250,000 distinct CDR3 sequences detected, 93% appear once; the ten largest clones hold about 0.07%.

The receptor was isolated from a human donor with multiple sclerosis. V gene TRBV6-5 combines with J gene TRBJ2-2; possible D gene TRBD2, 6 bases. Sequenced sample: CD4+ T cells from PBMCs. CDR3 sequence: CASRGGAGTGELFF. CDR3 in DNA: TGTGCCAGCAGGGGCGGGGCAGGGACCGGGGAGCTGTTTTTT.